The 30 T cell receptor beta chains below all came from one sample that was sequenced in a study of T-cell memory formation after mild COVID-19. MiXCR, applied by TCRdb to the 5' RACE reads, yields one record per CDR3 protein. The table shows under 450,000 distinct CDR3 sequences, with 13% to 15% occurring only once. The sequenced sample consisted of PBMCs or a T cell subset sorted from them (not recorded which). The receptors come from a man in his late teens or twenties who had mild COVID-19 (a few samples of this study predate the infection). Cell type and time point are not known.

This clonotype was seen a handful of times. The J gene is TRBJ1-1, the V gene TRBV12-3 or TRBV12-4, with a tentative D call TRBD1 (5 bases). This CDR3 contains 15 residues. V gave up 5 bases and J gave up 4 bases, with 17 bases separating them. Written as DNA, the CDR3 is TGTGCCAGCAGTCCACGGGGGGTCTTGAGCACTGAAGCTTTCTTT. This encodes CASSPRGVLSTEAFF.

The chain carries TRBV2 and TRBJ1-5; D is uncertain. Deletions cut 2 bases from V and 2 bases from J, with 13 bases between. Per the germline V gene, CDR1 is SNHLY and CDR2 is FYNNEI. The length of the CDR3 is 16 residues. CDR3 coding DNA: TGTGCCAGCAGTGAAATTGAATGGGAGGGCAATCAGCCCCAGCATTTT. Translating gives CASSEIEWEGNQPQHF.

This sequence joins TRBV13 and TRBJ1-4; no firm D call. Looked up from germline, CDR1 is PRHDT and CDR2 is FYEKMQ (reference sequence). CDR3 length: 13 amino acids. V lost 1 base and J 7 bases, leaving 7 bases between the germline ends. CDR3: CASSLVRSEKLFF. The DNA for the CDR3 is TGTGCCAGCAGCTTAGTGAGGAGTGAAAAACTGTTTTTT.

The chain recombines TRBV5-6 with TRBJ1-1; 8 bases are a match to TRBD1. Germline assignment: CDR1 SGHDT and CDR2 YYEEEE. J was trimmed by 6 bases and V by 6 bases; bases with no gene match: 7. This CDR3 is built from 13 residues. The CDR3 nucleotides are TGTGCCAGCACCGGACAGGGTGCGGCTGAAGCTTTCTTT. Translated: CASTGQGAAEAFF. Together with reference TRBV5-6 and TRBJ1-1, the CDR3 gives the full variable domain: DAGVTQSPTHLIKTRGQQVTLRCSPKSGHDTVSWYQQALGQGPQFIFQYYEEEERQRGNFPDRFSGHQFPNYSSELNVNALLLGDSALYLCASTGQGAAEAFFGQGTRLTVV.

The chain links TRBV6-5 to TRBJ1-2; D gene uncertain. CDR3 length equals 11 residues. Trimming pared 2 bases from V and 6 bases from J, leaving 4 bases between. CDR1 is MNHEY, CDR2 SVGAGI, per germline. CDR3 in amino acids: CASSYGNGYTF. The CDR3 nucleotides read TGTGCCAGCAGTTACGGGAATGGCTACACCTTC.

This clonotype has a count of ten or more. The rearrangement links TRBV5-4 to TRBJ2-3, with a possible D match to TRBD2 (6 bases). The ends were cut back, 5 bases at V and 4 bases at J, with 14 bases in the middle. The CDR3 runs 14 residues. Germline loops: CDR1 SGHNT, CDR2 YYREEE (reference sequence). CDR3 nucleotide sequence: TGTGCCAGCAGGGAGGACTACCAATCAGATACGCAGTATTTT. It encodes CASREDYQSDTQYF. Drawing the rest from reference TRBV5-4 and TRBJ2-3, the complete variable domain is ETGVTQSPTHLIKTRGQQVTLRCSSQSGHNTVSWYQQALGQGPQFIFQYYREEENGRGNFPPRFSGLQFPNYSSELNVNALELDDSALYLCASREDYQSDTQYFGPGTRLTVL.

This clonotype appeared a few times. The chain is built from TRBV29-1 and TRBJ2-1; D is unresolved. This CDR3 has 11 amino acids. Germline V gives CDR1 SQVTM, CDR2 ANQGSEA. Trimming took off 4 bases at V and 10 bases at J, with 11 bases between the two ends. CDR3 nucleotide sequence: TGCAGCGTTGGAACGATTCCGGAGCAGTTCTTC. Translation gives CSVGTIPEQFF.

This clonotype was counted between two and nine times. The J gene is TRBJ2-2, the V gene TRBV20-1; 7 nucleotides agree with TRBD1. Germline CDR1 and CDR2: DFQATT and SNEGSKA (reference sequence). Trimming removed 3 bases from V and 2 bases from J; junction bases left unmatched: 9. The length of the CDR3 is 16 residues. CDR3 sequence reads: CSARILGTANTGELFF. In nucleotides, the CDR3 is TGCAGTGCTAGGATCCTCGGGACAGCCAACACCGGGGAGCTGTTTTTT.

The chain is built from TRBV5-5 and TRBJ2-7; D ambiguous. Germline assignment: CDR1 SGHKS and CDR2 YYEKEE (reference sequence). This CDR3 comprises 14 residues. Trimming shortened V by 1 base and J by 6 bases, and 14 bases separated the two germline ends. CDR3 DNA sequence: TGTGCCAGCAGCTTGTCGCAGCCCCAGCCCGAGCAGTACGTC. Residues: CASSLSQPQPEQYV.

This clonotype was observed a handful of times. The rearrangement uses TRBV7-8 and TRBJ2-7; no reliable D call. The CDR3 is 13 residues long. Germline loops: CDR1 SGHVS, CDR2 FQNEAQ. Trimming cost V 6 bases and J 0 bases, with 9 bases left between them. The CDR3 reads CASRSRSSYEQYF. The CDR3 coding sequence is TGTGCCAGCAGGTCGCGAAGCTCCTACGAGCAGTACTTC.

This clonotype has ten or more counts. In DNA form, the CDR3 reads TGCGCCAGCAGCCAAAGGGCAGACAGCACAGATACGCAGTATTTT. This codes for CASSQRADSTDTQYF. The V and J genes are TRBV4-1 and TRBJ2-3; D unresolved. This CDR3 has 15 residues. Trimming cost V 2 bases and J 0 bases, with 9 bases left between them. Germline lookup yields CDR1 MGHRA and CDR2 YSYEKL.

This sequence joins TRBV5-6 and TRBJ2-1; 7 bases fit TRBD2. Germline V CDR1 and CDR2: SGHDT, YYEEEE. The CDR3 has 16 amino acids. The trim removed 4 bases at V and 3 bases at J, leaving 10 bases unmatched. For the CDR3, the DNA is TGTGCCAGCAGCGGCTACGGGGGGACCCTCTACAATGAGCAGTTCTTC. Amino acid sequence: CASSGYGGTLYNEQFF. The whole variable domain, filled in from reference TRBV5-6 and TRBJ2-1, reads DAGVTQSPTHLIKTRGQQVTLRCSPKSGHDTVSWYQQALGQGPQFIFQYYEEEERQRGNFPDRFSGHQFPNYSSELNVNALLLGDSALYLCASSGYGGTLYNEQFFGPGTRLTVL.

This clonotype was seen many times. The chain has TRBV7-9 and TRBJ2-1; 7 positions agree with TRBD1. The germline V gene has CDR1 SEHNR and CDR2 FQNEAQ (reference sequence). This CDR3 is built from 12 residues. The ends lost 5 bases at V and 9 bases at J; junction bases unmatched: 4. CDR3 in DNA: TGTGCCAGCAGCGAAAGGGGGCGTGAGCAGTTCTTC. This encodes CASSERGREQFF.

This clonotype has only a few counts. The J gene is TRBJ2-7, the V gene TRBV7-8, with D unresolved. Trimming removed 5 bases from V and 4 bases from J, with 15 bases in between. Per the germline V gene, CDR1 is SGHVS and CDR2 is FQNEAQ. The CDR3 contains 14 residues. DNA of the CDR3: TGTGCCAGCAGCCCGCGCGTCAGGAATTACGAGCAGTACTTC. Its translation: CASSPRVRNYEQYF.

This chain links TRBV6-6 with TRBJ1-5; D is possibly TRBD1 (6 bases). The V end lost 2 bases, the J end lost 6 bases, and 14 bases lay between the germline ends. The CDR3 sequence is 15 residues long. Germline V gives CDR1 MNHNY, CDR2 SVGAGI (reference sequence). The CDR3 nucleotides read TGTGCCAGCAGTTACATGGGGGCTGTTTTTCAGCCCCAGCATTTT. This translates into CASSYMGAVFQPQHF.

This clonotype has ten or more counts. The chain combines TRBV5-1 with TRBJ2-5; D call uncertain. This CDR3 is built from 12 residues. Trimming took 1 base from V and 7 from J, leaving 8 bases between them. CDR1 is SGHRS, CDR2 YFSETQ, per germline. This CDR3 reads CASSLTPGTQYF. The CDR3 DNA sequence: TGCGCCAGCAGCTTGACTCCGGGGACCCAGTACTTC.

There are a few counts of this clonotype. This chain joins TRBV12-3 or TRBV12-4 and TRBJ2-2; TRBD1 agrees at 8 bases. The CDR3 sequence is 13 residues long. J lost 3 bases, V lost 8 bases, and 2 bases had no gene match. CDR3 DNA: TGTGCCAGCGAGACAGGGGACACCGGGGAGCTGTTTTTT. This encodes CASETGDTGELFF.

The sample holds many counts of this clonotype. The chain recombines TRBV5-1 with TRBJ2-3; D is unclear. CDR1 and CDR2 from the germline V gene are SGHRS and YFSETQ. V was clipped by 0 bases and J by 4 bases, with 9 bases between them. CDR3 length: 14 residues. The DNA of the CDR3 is TGCGCCAGCAGCTTGGGTCAGGAAGCAGATACGCAGTATTTT. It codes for CASSLGQEADTQYF.

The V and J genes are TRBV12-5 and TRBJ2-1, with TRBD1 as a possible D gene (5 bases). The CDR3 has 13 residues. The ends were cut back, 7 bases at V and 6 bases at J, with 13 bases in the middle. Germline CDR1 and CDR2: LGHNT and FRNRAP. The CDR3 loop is CASASDIRNEQFF. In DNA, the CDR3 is TGTGCTAGTGCCTCGGACATACGCAATGAGCAGTTCTTC.

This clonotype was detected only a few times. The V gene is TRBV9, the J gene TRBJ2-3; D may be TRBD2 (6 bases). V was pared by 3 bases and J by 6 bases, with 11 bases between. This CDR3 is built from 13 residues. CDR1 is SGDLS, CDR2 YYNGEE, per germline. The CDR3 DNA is TGTGCCAGCAGCGAGGCGGGATCGGATACGCAGTATTTT. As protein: CASSEAGSDTQYF.

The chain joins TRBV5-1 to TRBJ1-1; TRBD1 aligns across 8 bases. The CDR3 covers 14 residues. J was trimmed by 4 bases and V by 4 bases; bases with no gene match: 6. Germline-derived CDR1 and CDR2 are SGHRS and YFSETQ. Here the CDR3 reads CASSTGQGPTEAFF. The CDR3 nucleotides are TGCGCCAGCAGCACCGGACAGGGTCCCACTGAAGCTTTCTTT.

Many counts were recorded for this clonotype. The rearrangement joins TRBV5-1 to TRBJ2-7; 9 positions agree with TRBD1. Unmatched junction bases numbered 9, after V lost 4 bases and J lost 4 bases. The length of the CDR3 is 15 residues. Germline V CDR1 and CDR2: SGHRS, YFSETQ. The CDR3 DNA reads TGCGCCAGCAGCCTTGGGACAGGGATATCGTACGAGCAGTACTTC. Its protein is CASSLGTGISYEQYF.

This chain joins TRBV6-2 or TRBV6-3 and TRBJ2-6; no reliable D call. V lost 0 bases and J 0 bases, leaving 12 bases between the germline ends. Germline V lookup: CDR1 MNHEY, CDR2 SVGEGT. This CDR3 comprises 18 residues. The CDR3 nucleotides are TGTGCCAGCAGTTACTCGACTCCTGGGCGCTCTGGGGCCAACGTCCTGACTTTC. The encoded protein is CASSYSTPGRSGANVLTF.

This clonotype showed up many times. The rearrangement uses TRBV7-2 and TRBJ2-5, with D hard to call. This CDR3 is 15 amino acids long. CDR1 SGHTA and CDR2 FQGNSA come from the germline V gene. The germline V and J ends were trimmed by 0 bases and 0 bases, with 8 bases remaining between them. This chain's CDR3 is CASSLASWYQETQYF. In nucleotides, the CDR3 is TGTGCCAGCAGCTTAGCGAGCTGGTACCAAGAGACCCAGTACTTC.

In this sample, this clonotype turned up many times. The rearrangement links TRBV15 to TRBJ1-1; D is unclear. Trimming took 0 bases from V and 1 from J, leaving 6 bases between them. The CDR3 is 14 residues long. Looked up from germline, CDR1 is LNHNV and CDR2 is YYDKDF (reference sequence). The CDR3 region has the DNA TGTGCCACCAGCAGAGATTACAGGAACACTGAAGCTTTCTTT. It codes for CATSRDYRNTEAFF.

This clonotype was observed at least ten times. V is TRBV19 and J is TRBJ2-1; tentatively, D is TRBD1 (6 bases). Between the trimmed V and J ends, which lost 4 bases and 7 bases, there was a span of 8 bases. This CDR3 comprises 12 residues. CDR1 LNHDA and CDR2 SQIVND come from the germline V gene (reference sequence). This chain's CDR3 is CASSRQVNEQFF. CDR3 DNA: TGTGCCAGTAGTAGACAGGTAAATGAGCAGTTCTTC.

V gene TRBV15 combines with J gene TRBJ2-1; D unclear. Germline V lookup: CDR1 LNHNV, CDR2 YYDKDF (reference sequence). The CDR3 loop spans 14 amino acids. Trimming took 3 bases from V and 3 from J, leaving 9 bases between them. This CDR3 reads CATSSPEGYNEQFF. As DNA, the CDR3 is TGTGCCACCAGCAGCCCGGAAGGCTACAATGAGCAGTTCTTC.

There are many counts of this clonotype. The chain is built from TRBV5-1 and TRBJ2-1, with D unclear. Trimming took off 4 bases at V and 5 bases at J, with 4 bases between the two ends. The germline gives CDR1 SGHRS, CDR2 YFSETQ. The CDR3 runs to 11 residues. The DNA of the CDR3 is TGCGCCAGCAGCCGAGACAATGAGCAGTTCTTC. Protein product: CASSRDNEQFF.

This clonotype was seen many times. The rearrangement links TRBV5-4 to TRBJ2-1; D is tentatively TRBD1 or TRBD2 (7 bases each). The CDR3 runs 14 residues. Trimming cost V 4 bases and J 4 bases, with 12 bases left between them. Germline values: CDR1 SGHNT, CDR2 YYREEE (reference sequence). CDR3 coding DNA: TGTGCCAGCAGCGCTCAGGGGGGGTACAATGAGCAGTTCTTC. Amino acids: CASSAQGGYNEQFF.

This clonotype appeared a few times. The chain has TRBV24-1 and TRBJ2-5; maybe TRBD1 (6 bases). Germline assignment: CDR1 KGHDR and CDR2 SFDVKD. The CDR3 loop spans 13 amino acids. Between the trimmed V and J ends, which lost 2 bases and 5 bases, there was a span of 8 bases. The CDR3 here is CATSDYRDETQYF. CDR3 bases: TGTGCCACCAGTGATTACAGGGATGAGACCCAGTACTTC.